A single sample is the source of the 16 T cell receptor beta chains below, sequenced in a study of blood T cell repertoires in COVID-19 (dated by TCRdb to about 2020). The library was built by means of the immunoSEQ multiplex PCR assay. In TCRdb, the immuneACCESS table is reduced to in-frame sequences with V and J assigned. These tables do not hold every clone; where another copy was compared, an unresolved V gene accounts for under half, and the others remain unexplained. The sample contains 85,000 to 100,000 clones, around 90% of them found a single time. Clones ranked in the top ten supply around 2% of the sample. The sequenced sample was peripheral blood. The receptors come from a man aged 50 or older with COVID-19, enrolled during active disease.

This clone is a singleton in its sample. V usage is TRBV2 and J usage is TRBJ1-2, with 7 nucleotides matching TRBD1. Germline assignment: CDR1 SNHLY and CDR2 FYNNEI. This CDR3 comprises 17 residues. The ends lost 8 bases at V and 2 bases at J; junction bases unmatched: 17. CDR3 coding DNA: TGTGCCAGCTATGAGCCGGACAGGAGGTATCTAAACTATGGCTACACCTTC. It is translated as CASYEPDRRYLNYGYTF.

A few counts support this clone. This rearrangement joins TRBV30 to TRBJ1-5; no firm D call. Germline CDR1 reads GTSNPN; CDR2 reads SVGIG (reference sequence). Trimming took off 2 bases at V and 4 bases at J, with 9 bases between the two ends. This CDR3 contains 13 residues. CDR3 nucleotide sequence: TGTGCCTGGAGTTTTGGGAGGAATCAGCCCCAGCATTTT. Amino acid sequence: CAWSFGRNQPQHF.

This chain joins TRBV27 and TRBJ1-1, with D possibly matching TRBD1 (5 bases). Germline CDR1 MNHEY, CDR2 SMNVEV (reference sequence). The CDR3 is 14 residues long. Between the trimmed V and J ends, which lost 3 bases and 0 bases, there was a span of 8 bases. The CDR3 reads CASSFGHMNTEAFF. Written as DNA, the CDR3 is TGTGCCAGCAGTTTCGGACACATGAACACTGAAGCTTTCTTT.

The chain has TRBV5-1 and TRBJ1-6; 7 nucleotides align to TRBD1. The CDR3 extends over 15 amino acids. The V and J ends lost 5 bases and 5 bases, in that order; junction bases with no gene match: 7. Germline V gene data show CDR1 as SGHRS and CDR2 as YFSETQ. CDR3 sequence: CASSTTQGNNSPLHF. CDR3 DNA: TGCGCCAGCAGTACCACACAGGGGAATAATTCACCCCTCCACTTT.

The V call is TRBV5-1, the J call TRBJ1-2; D uncertain. V dropped 5 bases and J dropped 6 bases, with 14 bases sitting between them. The CDR3 has 13 amino acids. Germline V lookup: CDR1 SGHRS, CDR2 YFSETQ. The CDR3 DNA reads TGCGCCAGCAGAAGGGAGGAGCCTAATGGCTACACCTTC. Translation: CASRREEPNGYTF.

This sequence joins TRBV20-1 and TRBJ1-2, with D unresolved. The CDR3 totals 10 residues. From germline, CDR1 is DFQATT and CDR2 SNEGSKA (reference sequence). CDR3: CSAPAGGYTF. The CDR3 nucleotides read TGCAGCGCCCCCGCGGGTGGCTACACCTTC.

This clone has more than one count but fewer than ten. The chain recombines TRBV9 with TRBJ2-7; 9 bases agree with TRBD1. CDR1 and CDR2 from the germline V gene are SGDLS and YYNGEE. V dropped 3 bases and J dropped 4; count of bases not matched to a gene: 5. The CDR3 loop spans 14 amino acids. CDR3 residues: CASSASGQGYEQYF. In DNA, the CDR3 is TGTGCCAGCAGCGCCTCGGGACAGGGTTACGAGCAGTACTTC.

This clone turned up a few times. This chain uses TRBV11-2 with TRBJ1-6; TRBD1 might be the D (6 bases). Between the trimmed V and J ends, which lost 0 bases and 0 bases, there was a span of 9 bases. CDR1 and CDR2 from the germline V gene are SGHAT and FQNNGV. The length of the CDR3 is 17 residues. The CDR3 region is CASSLEVGASYNSPLHF. Written as DNA, the CDR3 is TGTGCCAGCAGCTTAGAGGTGGGGGCCTCCTATAATTCACCCCTCCACTTT.

This clone appeared a single time. The chain has TRBV28 and TRBJ1-1; D ambiguous. CDR1 is MDHEN, CDR2 SYDVKM, per germline. Trimming left V 4 bases short and J 4 bases short, with 10 bases between. CDR3 size: 13 residues. The CDR3 loop reads CASSSPLSTEAFF. The DNA of the CDR3 is TGTGCCAGCAGTTCCCCCTTGTCCACTGAAGCTTTCTTT.

The chain combines TRBV6-6 with TRBJ1-2, with D tentatively TRBD1 (6 bases). The CDR3 length is 15 residues. V was cut by 6 bases and J by 2 bases, with 16 bases left in between. The V gene's germline CDR1 is MNHNY and CDR2 SVGAGI (reference sequence). The CDR3 sequence is CASSNREGGNYGYTF. CDR3 sequence (DNA): TGTGCCAGCAGCAATCGCGAGGGGGGGAACTATGGCTACACCTTC.

The chain has TRBV5-1 and TRBJ2-7, with D unclear. Between the trimmed V and J ends, which lost 1 base and 6 bases, there was a span of 17 bases. Germline CDR1 and CDR2: SGHRS and YFSETQ. This CDR3 region has 15 residues. CDR3 nucleotide sequence: TGCGCCAGCAGCTTGAATCTCTTACCATCGAGCGAGCAGTACTTC. The encoded protein is CASSLNLLPSSEQYF.

This chain connects TRBV9 to TRBJ2-6; D not certain. Germline lookup yields CDR1 SGDLS and CDR2 YYNGEE. CDR3 length equals 16 residues. The V end was cut by 3 bases, the J end by 4 bases, with 14 bases between. The CDR3 region is CASSERSAPGANVLTF. The DNA of the CDR3 is TGTGCCAGCAGCGAGAGATCCGCTCCAGGGGCCAACGTCCTGACTTTC. The full variable domain, rest sourced from reference TRBV9 and TRBJ2-6, is DSGVTQTPKHLITATGQRVTLRCSPRSGDLSVYWYQQSLDQGLQFLIQYYNGEERAKGNILERFSAQQFPDLHSELNLSSLELGDSALYFCASSERSAPGANVLTFGAGSRLTVL.

V is TRBV5-1 and J is TRBJ2-7; D perhaps matches TRBD2 (5 bases). The germline V gene encodes CDR1 SGHRS and CDR2 YFSETQ. The V gene lost 3 bases and the J gene lost 6 bases, with 19 bases spanning the gap. The CDR3 has 15 amino acids. CDR3 residues: CASSSGSVRSLEQYF. In DNA, the CDR3 is TGCGCCAGCAGCTCGGGATCCGTCAGATCCCTCGAGCAGTACTTC.

V gene TRBV27 combines with J gene TRBJ2-2; 7 bases align to TRBD1. The CDR3 extends over 16 amino acids. The V and J ends lost 1 base and 5 bases, in that order; junction bases with no gene match: 7. CDR1 and CDR2 (germline): MNHEY, SMNVEV (reference sequence). The CDR3 DNA sequence: TGTGCCAGCAGTTTATACCGGGACAGCTTAACCGGGGAGCTGTTTTTT. It yields the protein CASSLYRDSLTGELFF.

This clone showed up just a few times. The CDR3 loop is CASSETGLGRGYGYTF. The CDR3 DNA follows: TGTGCCAGCAGTGAGACAGGGTTAGGTCGGGGATATGGCTACACCTTC. The V and J genes are TRBV27 and TRBJ1-2; 7 nucleotides align to TRBD1. CDR3 length equals 16 residues. Trimming at V came to 5 bases and at J to 5 bases, leaving 14 bases not matched to a gene. Germline V CDR1 and CDR2: MNHEY, SMNVEV (reference sequence).

The rearrangement links TRBV18 to TRBJ2-2; 9 bases agree with TRBD2. Trimming at V came to 6 bases and at J to 6 bases, leaving 8 bases not matched to a gene. In germline, CDR1 is KGHSH, CDR2 LQKENI. The CDR3 contains 15 residues. The CDR3 sequence: CASSAGTSFAGELFF. CDR3 DNA sequence: TGTGCCAGCTCGGCCGGGACTAGCTTTGCCGGGGAGCTGTTTTTT.